The entry below gives a single TCR beta chain sequence along with its context. The antigen is not known. Of the isolated RNA, all was reverse transcribed, and so the sequenced material was expressed TCRB transcripts. Profiled with immunoSEQ multiplex PCR; TCRdb holds only in-frame clones, not every one. The data contain about 740,000 clones, around 15% of them singletons. The ends lost 6 bases at V and 5 bases at J; junction bases unmatched: 4. The CDR3 covers 13 residues. Germline CDR1 SSHAT, CDR2 FNYEAQ (reference sequence). The record originates from a study of beta chain features in type 1 diabetes. Points from the study as a whole: Across all four CD4+ subsets, people with type 1 diabetes showed modestly shorter TCRB CDR3s.

This clonotype was sampled from a man aged 18 to 35 with type 1 diabetes. The rearrangement links TRBV7-7 to TRBJ2-5; 9 nucleotides agree with TRBD2. The source material was naive CD4+ T cells from blood. The CDR3 protein is CASSFGLAETQYF. CDR3 bases: TGTGCCAGCAGTTTTGGACTAGCGGAGACCCAGTACTTC.